The rows below give T cell receptor beta chains drawn from one sample of a study of OX40 agonist ivuxolimab in advanced cancers. The repertoire was sequenced with immunoSEQ multiplex PCR; TCRdb's copy has only in-frame clones and lacks some. The data contain fewer than 75,000 clones, approximately 93% of them singletons. The source was CD4+ or CD8+ T cells sorted from blood, collected in a trial of the OX40 agonist ivuxolimab. All receptors derive from an adult with an advanced solid tumor such as melanoma, head and neck, liver or kidney cancer. The CDR3 runs from the conserved cysteine through the conserved F or W. The D gene is left open where the match is weak. Part of the rows lack a size; the others show once, few, many or a class for expanded clones.

j_call clone_size v_call d_call cdr3_aa cdr3_nt
TRBJ2-7 NA TRBV10-3 NA CASRRDPEGEQYF TGTGCCAGCCGGCGGGACCCCGAGGGAGAGCAGTACTTC
TRBJ2-7 NA TRBV28 NA CASSFGGPLVEQYF TGTGCCAGCAGTTTTGGAGGGCCCCTTGTGGAGCAGTACTTC
TRBJ2-7 NA TRBV11-3 TRBD2 CASSISSGGIYEQYF TGTGCCAGCAGCATTTCTAGCGGGGGTATCTACGAGCAGTACTTC
TRBJ2-7 NA TRBV7-2 NA CASSLLEGVWANSYEQYF TGTGCCAGCAGCCTCCTGGAAGGAGTGTGGGCCAATTCCTACGAGCAGTACTTC
TRBJ2-7 NA TRBV11-2 NA CASSLVRGSYEQYF TGTGCCAGCAGCTTAGTACGGGGCTCCTACGAGCAGTACTTC
TRBJ2-2 NA TRBV11-3 TRBD2 CASSPGLAETGELFF TGTGCCAGCAGCCCAGGACTAGCGGAAACCGGGGAGCTGTTTTTT
TRBJ1-2 NA TRBV28 TRBD1 CASSPGTDYGYTF TGTGCCAGCAGCCCGGGGACAGACTATGGCTACACCTTC
TRBJ1-5 NA TRBV28 NA CASSPSGAVPNQPQHF TGTGCCAGCAGCCCAAGCGGCGCGGTCCCCAATCAGCCCCAGCATTTT
TRBJ2-7 NA TRBV28 NA CASSFAGVREQYF TGTGCCAGCAGTTTTGCAGGGGTTCGCGAGCAGTACTTC
TRBJ1-5 NA TRBV18 NA CASSPREGQPQHF TGTGCCAGCTCACCGAGAGAAGGGCAGCCCCAGCATTTT
TRBJ2-7 NA TRBV27 NA CASSLSWGDYEQYF TGTGCCAGCAGTTTATCTTGGGGAGACTACGAGCAGTACTTC
TRBJ2-2 NA TRBV19 NA CASSFSSNTGELFF TGTGCCAGTAGTTTCAGCTCGAACACCGGGGAGCTGTTTTTT
TRBJ2-7 NA TRBV2 NA CASSGTYEQYF TGTGCCAGCAGTGGGACCTACGAGCAGTACTTC
TRBJ2-1 NA TRBV28 NA CASSTPGSEQFF TGTGCCAGCAGTACCCCCGGGAGTGAGCAGTTCTTC
TRBJ2-6 NA TRBV29-1 NA CSVRVSGANVLTF TGCAGCGTTCGAGTTTCTGGGGCCAACGTCCTGACTTTC
TRBJ2-7 few TRBV5-1 TRBD2 CASSLGGGYEQYF TGCGCCAGCAGCTTGGGGGGAGGGTACGAGCAGTACTTC
TRBJ1-3 few TRBV10-2 NA CASSKGVAAGSGNTIYF TGCGCCAGCAGTAAAGGTGTGGCGGCAGGCTCTGGAAACACCATATATTTT
TRBJ2-5 NA TRBV5-4 TRBD2 CASSLMGGTETQYF TGTGCCAGCAGCCTAATGGGGGGGACAGAGACCCAGTACTTC
TRBJ2-7 NA TRBV20-1 TRBD1 CSASGQDEQYF TGCAGTGCTTCTGGACAGGACGAGCAGTACTTC
TRBJ2-3 NA TRBV5-1 NA CASSFVLDGNTQYF TGCGCCAGCAGCTTCGTTCTGGACGGGAATACGCAGTATTTT
TRBJ2-7 NA TRBV6-5 TRBD1 CASSYTRDRGREQYF TGTGCCAGCAGTTACACGAGGGACAGGGGGCGGGAGCAGTACTTC
TRBJ1-3 NA TRBV6-6 NA CASLNRAGGSGNTIYF TGTGCCAGCCTCAACCGCGCCGGGGGCTCTGGAAACACCATATATTTT
TRBJ1-1 NA TRBV7-9 TRBD1 CASSLTGEWATEAFF TGTGCCAGCAGCTTAACAGGGGAGTGGGCCACTGAAGCTTTCTTT
TRBJ2-5 NA TRBV7-7 NA CASSLGGTAGKETQYF TGTGCTAGCAGCTTAGGGGGGACAGCCGGGAAAGAGACCCAGTACTTC
TRBJ2-5 once TRBV7-7 NA CASSLGSGRIQETQYF TGTGCTAGCAGCTTAGGGTCGGGACGTATACAAGAGACCCAGTACTTC
TRBJ2-2 NA TRBV28 NA CASTPLVGLRGGPGELFF TGTGCCAGCACCCCCCTAGTGGGATTAAGGGGAGGTCCCGGGGAGCTGTTTTTT
TRBJ1-2 NA TRBV11-2 NA CASSQDPGHYGYTF TGTGCCAGCAGCCAAGATCCGGGACACTATGGCTACACCTTC
TRBJ2-5 NA TRBV19 TRBD2 CASSLLAGGTPETQYF TGTGCCAGTAGTCTTCTAGCGGGAGGGACCCCCGAGACCCAGTACTTC
TRBJ2-2 NA TRBV5-1 NA CASSGTPNTGELFF TGCGCCAGCAGCGGAACACCTAACACCGGGGAGCTGTTTTTT
TRBJ1-4 NA TRBV23-1 TRBD1 CASSQGVAGGVANEKLFF TGCGCCAGCAGTCAGGGGGTCGCAGGGGGCGTAGCTAATGAAAAACTGTTTTTT
TRBJ2-2 NA TRBV10-1 NA CASSVEGAGKGTGELFF TGCGCCAGCAGTGTGGAGGGGGCCGGGAAGGGAACCGGGGAGCTGTTTTTT
TRBJ1-4 NA TRBV5-1 NA CASSLGIRGEKLFF TGCGCCAGCAGCTTGGGGATCAGGGGAGAAAAACTGTTTTTT
TRBJ2-3 NA TRBV6-1 TRBD2 CASSERGLADTQYF TGTGCCAGCAGTGAACGGGGACTAGCGGATACGCAGTATTTT
TRBJ1-2 NA TRBV28 TRBD1 CASSWNRGYGYTF TGTGCCAGCAGTTGGAACAGGGGGTATGGCTACACCTTC
TRBJ2-1 NA TRBV4-2 NA CASSQPGGGTSSYNEQFF TGTGCCAGCAGCCAACCCGGGGGAGGCACGAGCTCCTACAATGAGCAGTTCTTC
TRBJ1-6 NA TRBV19 NA CASSNPGSPLHF TGTGCCAGTAGTAACCCCGGTTCACCCCTCCACTTT
TRBJ2-5 NA TRBV7-9 TRBD2 CASSLEGTTGVGTQYF TGTGCCAGCAGCTTAGAGGGGACTACCGGGGTTGGGACCCAGTACTTC
TRBJ2-1 NA TRBV7-6 NA CASSLGLPGDKNEQFF TGTGCCAGCAGCTTGGGACTTCCTGGGGATAAGAATGAGCAGTTCTTC
TRBJ2-1 once TRBV7-9 NA CASSFGASSYNEQFF TGTGCCAGCAGCTTTGGCGCGAGCTCCTACAATGAGCAGTTCTTC
TRBJ1-3 NA TRBV2 TRBD1 CASTWDRPSGNTIYF TGTGCCAGCACTTGGGACAGGCCCTCTGGAAACACCATATATTTT